What follows are 19 T cell receptor beta chains derived from one specimen sequenced in a study of shared clonotypes between healthy human individuals. The assay was immunoSEQ multiplex PCR, and TCRdb's table has in-frame clones only and misses some. The sample contains more than 450,000 clones, about four fifths of which appear only once. Specimen: PBMCs. All receptors come from a woman aged 40 to 50 in good health. Some clones in this sample may be carry-over from other donors' samples.

For the CDR3, the DNA is TGTGCCAGCAGCTTAGTAATAGGCCCGGAAGAGACCCAGTACTTC. This sequence encodes CASSLVIGPEETQYF. The rearrangement joins TRBV7-2 to TRBJ2-5; no clear D gene. V was shortened by 1 base and J by 3 bases, with 12 bases between the two germline ends. From germline, CDR1 is SGHTA and CDR2 FQGNSA. CDR3 length equals 15 residues.

The V call is TRBV5-4, the J call TRBJ2-5; TRBD2 is a possible D gene (6 bases). The V gene's germline CDR1 is SGHNT and CDR2 YYREEE (reference sequence). The V end lost 0 bases, the J end lost 5 bases, and 11 bases lay between the germline ends. This CDR3 spans 14 amino acids. The CDR3 is CASSLASSAETQYF. As DNA, the CDR3 is TGTGCCAGCAGCTTGGCCTCTAGCGCTGAGACCCAGTACTTC.

The gene calls are TRBV10-3 and TRBJ2-7; D remains unclear. Trimming took off 2 bases at V and 2 bases at J, with 7 bases between the two ends. The CDR3 extends over 13 amino acids. Germline CDR1 and CDR2: ENHRY and SYGVKD. For the CDR3, the DNA is TGTGCCATCAGTGAGCTGCTGACCTACGAGCAGTACTTC. Translation gives CAISELLTYEQYF.

Ten or more counts support this clone. The chain carries TRBV27 and TRBJ2-3; 9 bases align to TRBD2. J gave up 0 bases and V 2 bases, and 3 bases lay outside the gene matches. The CDR3 has 16 amino acids. Germline CDR1 reads MNHEY; CDR2 reads SMNVEV (reference sequence). CDR3 sequence (DNA): TGTGCCAGCAGTTTAGGGACTAGCCTTAGCACAGATACGCAGTATTTT. The encoded protein is CASSLGTSLSTDTQYF.

The CDR3 DNA sequence: TGTGCCAGCAGCGTAGGCCATTACGAGACCCAGTACTTC. This sequence encodes CASSVGHYETQYF. This chain joins TRBV9 and TRBJ2-5, with unresolved D. The CDR3 is 13 amino acids. Germline CDR1 reads SGDLS; CDR2 reads YYNGEE. The V end was cut by 0 bases, the J end by 5 bases, with 8 bases between. Together with reference TRBV9 and TRBJ2-5, the CDR3 gives the full variable domain: DSGVTQTPKHLITATGQRVTLRCSPRSGDLSVYWYQQSLDQGLQFLIQYYNGEERAKGNILERFSAQQFPDLHSELNLSSLELGDSALYFCASSVGHYETQYFGPGTRLLVL.

The chain joins TRBV25-1 to TRBJ1-5; TRBD1 matches at 7 bases. Germline CDR1 MGHDK, CDR2 SYGVNS. The J segment lost 2 bases and the V segment lost 6 bases, leaving 4 bases of the junction unmatched. The CDR3 runs 14 residues. CDR3 in DNA: TGTGCCAGCAGCCGGACAGGAGGCAATCAGCCCCAGCATTTT. Its protein product is CASSRTGGNQPQHF. The variable domain in full, completed from reference TRBV25-1 and TRBJ1-5, reads EADIYQTPRYLVIGTGKKITLECSQTMGHDKMYWYQQDPGMELHLIHYSYGVNSTEKGDLSSESTVSRIRTEHFPLTLESARPSHTSQYLCASSRTGGNQPQHFGDGTRLSIL.

The chain employs TRBV9 and TRBJ1-3; D is undetermined. This CDR3 has 16 residues. Germline CDR1 reads SGDLS; CDR2 reads YYNGEE. The V and J ends lost 5 bases and 0 bases respectively, with 15 bases between them. The CDR3 spells CASSVSPGPSGNTIYF. The CDR3 nucleotides are TGTGCCAGCAGTGTCTCTCCGGGCCCCTCTGGAAACACCATATATTTT. The whole variable domain, filled in from reference TRBV9 and TRBJ1-3, reads DSGVTQTPKHLITATGQRVTLRCSPRSGDLSVYWYQQSLDQGLQFLIQYYNGEERAKGNILERFSAQQFPDLHSELNLSSLELGDSALYFCASSVSPGPSGNTIYFGEGSWLTVV.

This clone was seen only once. The chain combines TRBV11-2 with TRBJ2-7; the match to TRBD2 covers 10 bases. This CDR3 has 15 amino acids. After removal of 5 bases from V and 3 bases from J, the junction contained 7 bases not matched to a gene. Looked up from germline, CDR1 is SGHAT and CDR2 is FQNNGV. The CDR3 is CASSDVAGGHYEQYF. The DNA for the CDR3 is TGTGCCAGCAGCGACGTAGCGGGAGGTCACTACGAGCAGTACTTC.

The rearrangement uses TRBV11-2 and TRBJ2-5; no clear D gene. The CDR3 is 16 residues long. Germline V gives CDR1 SGHAT, CDR2 FQNNGV. V was shortened by 3 bases and J by 5 bases, with 19 bases between the two germline ends. The CDR3 DNA follows: TGTGCCAGCAGCTTGAGTTCAGGTAGTCTGTGGGAGACCCAGTACTTC. It is translated as CASSLSSGSLWETQYF. The full variable domain, rest sourced from reference TRBV11-2 and TRBJ2-5, is EAGVAQSPRYKIIEKRQSVAFWCNPISGHATLYWYQQILGQGPKLLIQFQNNGVVDDSQLPKDRFSAERLKGVDSTLKIQPAKLEDSAVYLCASSLSSGSLWETQYFGPGTRLLVL.

This rearrangement joins TRBV9 to TRBJ1-3, with a weak D call TRBD1 (5 bases). Trimming shortened V by 3 bases and J by 4 bases, and 11 bases separated the two germline ends. Germline CDR1 reads SGDLS; CDR2 reads YYNGEE. The CDR3 extends over 14 amino acids. The DNA of the CDR3 is TGTGCCAGCAGCGAGAGGACAACGGGAAACACCATATATTTT. The encoded protein is CASSERTTGNTIYF.

With respect to this clone: The same CDR3 is also encoded by other DNA sequences in this sample. The gene calls are TRBV7-2 and TRBJ2-2; 7 bases map to TRBD1. The V segment lost 4 bases and the J segment 4 bases; nucleotides outside the gene matches: 3. The CDR3 length is 14 residues. CDR1 is SGHTA and CDR2 is FQGNSA in the germline V gene. CDR3 sequence (DNA): TGTGCCAGCAGCTACCGGACAGGCACCGGGGAGCTGTTTTTT. It specifies CASSYRTGTGELFF.

This clone was observed at least ten times. This chain connects TRBV10-1 to TRBJ2-2; 7 nucleotides align to TRBD1. The trim removed 4 bases at V and 0 bases at J, leaving 2 bases unmatched. The CDR3 consists of 15 residues. Germline V gives CDR1 WNHNN, CDR2 SYGVQD (reference sequence). Written as DNA, the CDR3 is TGCGCCAGCAGTGGACAGGGTCCGAACACCGGGGAGCTGTTTTTT. This gives the protein CASSGQGPNTGELFF.

This clone was counted a few times. The V call is TRBV28, the J call TRBJ2-2, with 7 bases aligning to TRBD2. J gave up 4 bases and V 5 bases, and 13 bases lay outside the gene matches. The CDR3 loop spans 17 amino acids. Germline lookup yields CDR1 MDHEN and CDR2 SYDVKM. The CDR3 sequence: CASSLTVGGSITGELFF. CDR3 nucleotides: TGTGCCAGCAGTCTCACTGTGGGCGGGAGTATCACCGGGGAGCTGTTTTTT. Complete variable domain (other parts from reference TRBV28 and TRBJ2-2): DVKVTQSSRYLVKRTGEKVFLECVQDMDHENMFWYRQDPGLGLRLIYFSYDVKMKEKGDIPEGYSVSREKKERFSLILESASTNQTSMYLCASSLTVGGSITGELFFGEGSRLTVL.

The genes are TRBV27 and TRBJ2-5; 7 bases fit TRBD2. J gave up 10 bases and V 6 bases, and 11 bases lay outside the gene matches. This CDR3 spans 13 amino acids. Germline CDR1 and CDR2: MNHEY and SMNVEV (reference sequence). The CDR3 coding sequence is TGTGCCAGCAGGGAGGGGACTATCAGCCTCCAGTACTTC. It codes for CASREGTISLQYF.

This sequence joins TRBV28 and TRBJ1-4, with D possibly TRBD1 on 5 matching bases. This CDR3 spans 16 amino acids. The germline gives CDR1 MDHEN, CDR2 SYDVKM. V was pared by 6 bases and J by 8 bases, with 22 bases between. The DNA of the CDR3 is TGTGCCAGCAGCCGGACAATCCCCACGGTAGGAGAAAAACTGTTTTTT. As protein: CASSRTIPTVGEKLFF.

V is TRBV9 and J is TRBJ2-7; TRBD1 aligns across 8 bases. The V and J ends lost 4 bases and 2 bases, in that order; junction bases with no gene match: 5. From germline, CDR1 is SGDLS and CDR2 YYNGEE. The CDR3 loop spans 14 amino acids. CDR3 DNA: TGTGCCAGCAGCATCGGACAGGGTGCCTACGAGCAGTACTTC. This encodes CASSIGQGAYEQYF.

The V and J genes are TRBV19 and TRBJ2-2; 9 nucleotides agree with TRBD1. CDR1 and CDR2 from the germline V gene are LNHDA and SQIVND (reference sequence). Trimming removed 8 bases from V and 3 bases from J; junction bases left unmatched: 4. The CDR3 length is 14 residues. DNA for the CDR3: TGTGCCAGTCGGAGACAGGGGGACACCGGGGAGCTGTTTTTT. As protein: CASRRQGDTGELFF.

There are many counts of this clone. Other DNA sequences in the same sample also yield this CDR3. The rearrangement joins TRBV6-5 to TRBJ1-2, with 7 bases that match TRBD1. This CDR3 contains 16 residues. Germline-derived CDR1 and CDR2 are MNHEY and SVGAGI. J lost 6 bases, V lost 0 bases, and 10 bases had no gene match. The CDR3 bases are TGTGCCAGCAGTTACTCCCCAGGGGGAGAATATGATGGCTACACCTTC. Protein: CASSYSPGGEYDGYTF.

This clone has just a few counts. The rearrangement joins TRBV25-1 to TRBJ2-1, with a weak D call TRBD2 (6 bases). The ends were cut back, 3 bases at V and 0 bases at J, with 12 bases in the middle. The V gene's germline CDR1 is MGHDK and CDR2 SYGVNS. This CDR3 is built from 16 residues. This CDR3 is CASSDPRGNSYNEQFF. CDR3 nucleotides: TGTGCCAGCAGTGATCCCCGCGGGAACTCCTACAATGAGCAGTTCTTC.